This TCR beta chain was profiled in a study of blood T cell repertoires in COVID-19. Across the study: From the United States, Italy and Spain came samples of acute and convalescent COVID-19. PBMCs, B-cell-depleted T cells, or T cells were the source of the cDNA or gDNA that made up the material.

Authors' processing steps: Nucleated cell counts were estimated from reference gene primer amplification. The method was immunoSEQ multiplex PCR; TCRdb's version includes in-frame clones alone and lacks a portion of them. V, J and clone size are those of that table, while D and trimming were read from the DNA. The sample lists 80,000 to 130,000 clones; over 75% were seen once. The sample was peripheral blood. This TCR was recovered from a woman aged 55-70 years with acute or convalescent COVID-19.

The CDR3 is CASSPGLLYEQYV. DNA for the CDR3: TGTGCCAGCAGTCCCGGACTGCTCTACGAGCAGTACGTC. The chain recombines TRBV12-3 or TRBV12-4 with TRBJ2-7; D might be TRBD2 (5 bases). Deletions cut 5 bases from V and 3 bases from J, with 11 bases between. This CDR3 is built from 13 residues.